A selection of T cell receptor beta chains follows, all from one sample in a study of CD8 T cells in Susac syndrome. TCRdb reprocessed the immunoSEQ multiplex PCR reads with MiXCR, giving one entry per CDR3 protein. The sample consists of about 190,000 distinct CDR3 sequences, 85% to 95% of them appearing once. The sample taken for sequencing was CD4+ T cells from PBMCs. Receptors were obtained from a human donor in good health. Both conserved end residues are part of each CDR3. The D gene is left open where the match is weak.

TRBJ2-7	TRBV25-1	TRBD1	15	CASSEHGTARMGQYF	TGTGCCAGCAGTGAACACGGGACAGCCAGAATGGGGCAGTACTTC
TRBJ2-1	TRBV6-1	TRBD1	15	CASTLTGPPNNEQFF	TGTGCCAGCACCTTGACAGGGCCCCCCAACAATGAGCAGTTCTTC
TRBJ1-1	TRBV27	.	14	CASRGRPLNTEAFF	TGTGCCAGCAGAGGGCGTCCGCTCAACACTGAAGCTTTCTTT
TRBJ2-3	TRBV7-2	TRBD2	12	CAIAGLAGTQYF	TGTGCCATCGCCGGACTAGCGGGTACGCAGTATTTT
TRBJ1-2	TRBV7-2	TRBD1	13	CASSSRQGDGYTF	TGTGCCAGCAGCTCCAGACAGGGGGATGGCTACACCTTC
TRBJ2-1	TRBV11-2	.	15	CASSFFSRGRNEQFF	TGTGCCAGCAGCTTTTTCTCCAGGGGCAGAAATGAGCAGTTCTTC
TRBJ2-3	TRBV4-2	TRBD2	18	CASSHPTGTSGGIDTQYF	TGTGCCAGCAGCCACCCCACCGGGACTAGCGGCGGGATAGATACGCAGTATTTT
TRBJ1-5	TRBV19	.	13	CASGDIGNQPQHF	TGTGCCAGTGGGGACATAGGCAATCAGCCCCAGCATTTT
TRBJ1-5	TRBV30	.	13	CAWERGNNQPQHF	TGTGCCTGGGAAAGGGGAAACAATCAGCCCCAGCATTTT
TRBJ1-1	TRBV5-1	.	14	CASSFSGESTEAFF	TGCGCCAGCAGCTTTTCCGGGGAGAGCACTGAAGCTTTCTTT
TRBJ1-2	TRBV2	.	13	CAREDSFYYGYTF	TGTGCCAGAGAGGACAGTTTCTACTATGGCTACACCTTC
TRBJ2-7	TRBV30	TRBD2	16	CAWSVPVAGGRYEQYF	TGTGCCTGGAGTGTACCCGTAGCGGGGGGTCGTTACGAGCAGTACTTC
TRBJ1-1	TRBV6-6	.	13	CASSYSPATEAFF	TGTGCCAGCAGTTACTCCCCAGCCACTGAAGCTTTCTTT
TRBJ2-7	TRBV7-2	.	14	CASSWRPSSYEQYF	TGTGCCAGCAGCTGGAGACCCAGCTCCTACGAGCAGTACTTC
TRBJ1-1	TRBV24-1	TRBD1	15	CATSDPRGRNTEAFF	TGTGCCACCAGTGATCCCAGGGGGAGGAACACTGAAGCTTTCTTT
TRBJ2-3	TRBV20-1	.	13	CSASTDPPSEAVF	TGCAGTGCTAGTACAGACCCTCCAAGTGAAGCAGTATTT
TRBJ2-4	TRBV28	.	14	CASSFPGAKNIQYF	TGTGCCAGCAGTTTTCCGGGAGCCAAAAACATTCAGTACTTC
TRBJ1-1	TRBV5-1	.	13	CASSADGNTEAFF	TGCGCCAGCAGCGCGGACGGGAACACTGAAGCTTTCTTT
TRBJ1-1	TRBV4-1	.	14	CASSPGWDAGEAFF	TGCGCCAGCAGCCCTGGGTGGGACGCGGGTGAAGCTTTCTTT
TRBJ1-2	TRBV7-9	.	14	CASSSVEGNYGYTF	TGTGCCAGCAGCTCCGTCGAGGGAAACTATGGCTACACCTTC
TRBJ1-1	TRBV30	.	11	CAWSRVGNAFF	TGTGCCTGGAGTAGAGTGGGCAATGCTTTCTTT
TRBJ2-7	TRBV6-1	TRBD1	13	CASCGQGWYEQYF	TGTGCCAGCTGCGGACAGGGATGGTACGAGCAGTACTTC
TRBJ2-7	TRBV7-8	TRBD2	18	CASSSHGLAGGQDYEQYF	TGTGCCAGCAGCTCTCACGGGCTAGCGGGGGGGCAGGACTACGAGCAGTACTTC